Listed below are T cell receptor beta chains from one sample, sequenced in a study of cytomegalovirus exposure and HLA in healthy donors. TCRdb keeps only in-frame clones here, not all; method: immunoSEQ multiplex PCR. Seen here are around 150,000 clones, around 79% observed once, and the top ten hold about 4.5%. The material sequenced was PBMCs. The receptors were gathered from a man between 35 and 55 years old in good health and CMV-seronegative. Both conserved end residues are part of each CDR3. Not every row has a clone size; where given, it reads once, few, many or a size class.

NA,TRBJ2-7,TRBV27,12,CASSSGGYEQYF
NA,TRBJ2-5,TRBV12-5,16,CASGLGGSGPQETQYF
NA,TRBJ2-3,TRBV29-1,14,CSVARDTSTDTQYF
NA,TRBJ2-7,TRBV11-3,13,CASSLASGGEQYF
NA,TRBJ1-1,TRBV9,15,CASSSRGGANTEAFF
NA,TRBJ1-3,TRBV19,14,CASSPGQGIGTIYF
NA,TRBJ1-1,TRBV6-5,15,CASSQTGSGNTEAFF
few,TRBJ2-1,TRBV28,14,CASSFPKSSFEQFF
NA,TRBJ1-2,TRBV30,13,CVWHQGARSMYTF
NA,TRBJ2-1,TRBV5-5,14,CASSPRTDSNEQFF